This T cell receptor beta chain was profiled in a study of blood T cells in healthy people across ages. General study results and limits: Researchers deemed the diversity estimates from one million T cells underestimates. TCR beta diversity was tightly associated with the proportion of naive T cells.

With regard to this clonotype: Its specificity is unknown.

Germline V gives CDR1 MNHEY, CDR2 SMNVEV (reference sequence). The CDR3 totals 14 residues. J was trimmed by 3 bases and V by 5 bases; bases with no gene match: 5. With a J-beta primer mix and a sample-barcoded 5' primer, a second PCR ran about 7 to 11 cycles. TCRdb fed the 5' RACE reads into MiXCR, producing one record per CDR3 protein. This table holds around 820,000 distinct CDR3 sequences, 20% to 30% found once. These same data were also listed under a study on T cells of mothers and their children.

The source of this sequence is a boy younger than 18 in good health. Sequencing was done on a sample of blood. The chain couples TRBV27 to TRBJ2-7; 9 nucleotides agree with TRBD1. The CDR3 bases are TGTGCCAGCAGTAGGGGACAGGGTTTCTACGAGCAGTACTTC. Amino acid sequence: CASSRGQGFYEQYF.